The T cell receptor beta chain under discussion was sequenced for a study of blood T cells in healthy people across ages. Regarding this clonotype: What it binds is not known.

Primed by a sample-barcoded 5' primer and a J-beta primer mix, a second PCR proceeded for roughly 7 to 11 cycles. TCRdb called the 5' RACE reads again in MiXCR, with one record for every CDR3 protein. This table has approximately 690,000 distinct CDR3 sequences, under 70% appearing once. Germline V gene sequence: CDR1 SGHRS, CDR2 YFSETQ. The CDR3 spans 14 residues. J lost 2 bases, V lost 4 bases, and 5 bases had no gene match. Ten milliliters of peripheral blood were drawn from each donor into EDTA-treated tubes. Study-level points and caveats: The study lacked donor CMV status, which possibly confounded expanded clonotype changes. Strong correlation existed between TCR beta diversity and naive T cell percentage. Comparison with aged donors showed that long-lived donors had more naive CD4+ cells and higher diversity.

The TCR was taken from a man aged 60 to 69 in good health. The specimen was blood. This chain links TRBV5-1 with TRBJ2-7, with TRBD2 matching over 8 bases. CDR3 sequence reads: CASSTTSGTYEQYF. DNA of the CDR3: TGCGCCAGCAGCACTACTAGCGGTACCTACGAGCAGTACTTC.